These T cell receptor beta chains were read from a single sample in a study of blood T cell repertoires in COVID-19. Assay used: immunoSEQ multiplex PCR; TCRdb lists only in-frame clones, some missing. The repertoire holds fewer than 250,000 clones, with 70% to 90% as singletons. The sequenced material came from peripheral blood. These receptors were collected from a man aged 55 to 69 with acute or convalescent COVID-19. Each CDR3 is given with its conserved first and last residue.

V gene,CDR3 protein
TRBV3-1/TRBV3-2,CASPKETQYF
TRBV21-1,CASSEKGEAFF
TRBV19,CASSPQRQGFRGEQYF
TRBV3-1/TRBV3-2,CASSQVGAGTGELFF
TRBV5-1,CASSPLDRVGDIQYF
TRBV11-3,CASSLGPRTEAFF
TRBV5-1,CASSFPGQGWETQYF
TRBV7-2,CASSPVGGTDTQYF
TRBV19,CASSITALRAGELFF
TRBV6-5,CASSYSQLPRDGYTF